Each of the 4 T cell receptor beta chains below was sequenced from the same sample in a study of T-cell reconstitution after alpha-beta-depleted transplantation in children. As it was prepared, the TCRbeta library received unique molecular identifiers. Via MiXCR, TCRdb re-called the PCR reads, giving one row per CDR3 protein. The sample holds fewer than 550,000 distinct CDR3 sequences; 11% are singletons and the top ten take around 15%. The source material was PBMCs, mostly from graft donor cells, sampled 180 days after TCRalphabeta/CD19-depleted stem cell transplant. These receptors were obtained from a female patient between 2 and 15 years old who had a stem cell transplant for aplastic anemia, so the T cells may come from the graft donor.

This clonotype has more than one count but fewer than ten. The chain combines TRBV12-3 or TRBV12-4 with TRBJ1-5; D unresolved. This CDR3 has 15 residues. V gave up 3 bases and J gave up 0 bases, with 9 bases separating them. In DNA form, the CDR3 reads TGTGCCAGCAGTTTGGGCAGGTATAGCAATCAGCCCCAGCATTTT. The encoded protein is CASSLGRYSNQPQHF.

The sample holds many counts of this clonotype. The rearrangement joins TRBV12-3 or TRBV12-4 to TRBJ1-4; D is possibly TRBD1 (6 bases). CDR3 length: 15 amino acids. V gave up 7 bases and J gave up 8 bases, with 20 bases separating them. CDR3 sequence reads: CASTPRGLRGEKLFF. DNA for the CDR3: TGTGCCAGCACCCCTCGGGGCCTTAGGGGGGAAAAACTGTTTTTT.

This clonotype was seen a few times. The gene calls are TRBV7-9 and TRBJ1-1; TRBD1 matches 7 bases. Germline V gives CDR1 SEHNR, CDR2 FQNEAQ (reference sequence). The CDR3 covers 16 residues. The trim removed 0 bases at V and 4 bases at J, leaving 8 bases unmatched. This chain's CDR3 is CASSLAPGGRGTEAFF. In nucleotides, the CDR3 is TGTGCCAGCAGCTTAGCGCCAGGGGGAAGGGGCACTGAAGCTTTCTTT.

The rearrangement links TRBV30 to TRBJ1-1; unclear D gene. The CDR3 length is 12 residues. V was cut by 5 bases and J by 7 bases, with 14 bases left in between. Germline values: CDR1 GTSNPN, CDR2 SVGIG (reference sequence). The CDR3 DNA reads TGTGCCTGGTCAGAACCACACCTTGAAGCTTTCTTT. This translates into CAWSEPHLEAFF.